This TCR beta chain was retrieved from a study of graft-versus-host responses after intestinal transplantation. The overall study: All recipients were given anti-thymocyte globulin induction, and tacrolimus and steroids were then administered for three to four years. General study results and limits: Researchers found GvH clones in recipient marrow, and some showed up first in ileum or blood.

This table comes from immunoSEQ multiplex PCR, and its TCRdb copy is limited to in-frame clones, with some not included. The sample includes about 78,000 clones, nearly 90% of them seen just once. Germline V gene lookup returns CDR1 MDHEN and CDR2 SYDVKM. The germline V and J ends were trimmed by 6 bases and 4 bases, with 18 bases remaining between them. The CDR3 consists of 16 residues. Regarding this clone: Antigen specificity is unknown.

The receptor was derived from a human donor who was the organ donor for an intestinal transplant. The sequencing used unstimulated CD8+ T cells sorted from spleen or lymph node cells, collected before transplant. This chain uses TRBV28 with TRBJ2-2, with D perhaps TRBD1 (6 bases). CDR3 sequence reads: CASSPLWTVGTGELFF. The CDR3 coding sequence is TGTGCCAGCAGCCCGTTGTGGACAGTGGGCACCGGGGAGCTGTTTTTT.